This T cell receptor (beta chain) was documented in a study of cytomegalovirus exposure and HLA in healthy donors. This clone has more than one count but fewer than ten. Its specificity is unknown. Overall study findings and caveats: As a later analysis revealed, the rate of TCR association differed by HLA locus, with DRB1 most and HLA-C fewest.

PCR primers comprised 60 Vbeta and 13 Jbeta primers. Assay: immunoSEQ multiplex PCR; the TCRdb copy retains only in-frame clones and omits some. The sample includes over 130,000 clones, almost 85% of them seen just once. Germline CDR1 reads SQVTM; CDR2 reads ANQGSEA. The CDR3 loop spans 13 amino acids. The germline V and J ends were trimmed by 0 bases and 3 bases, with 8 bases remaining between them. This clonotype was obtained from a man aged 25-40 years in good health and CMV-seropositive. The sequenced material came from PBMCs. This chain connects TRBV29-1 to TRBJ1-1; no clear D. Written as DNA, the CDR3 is TGCAGCGTTGAAGAACAGTTAGACACTGAAGCTTTCTTT. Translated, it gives CSVEEQLDTEAFF.